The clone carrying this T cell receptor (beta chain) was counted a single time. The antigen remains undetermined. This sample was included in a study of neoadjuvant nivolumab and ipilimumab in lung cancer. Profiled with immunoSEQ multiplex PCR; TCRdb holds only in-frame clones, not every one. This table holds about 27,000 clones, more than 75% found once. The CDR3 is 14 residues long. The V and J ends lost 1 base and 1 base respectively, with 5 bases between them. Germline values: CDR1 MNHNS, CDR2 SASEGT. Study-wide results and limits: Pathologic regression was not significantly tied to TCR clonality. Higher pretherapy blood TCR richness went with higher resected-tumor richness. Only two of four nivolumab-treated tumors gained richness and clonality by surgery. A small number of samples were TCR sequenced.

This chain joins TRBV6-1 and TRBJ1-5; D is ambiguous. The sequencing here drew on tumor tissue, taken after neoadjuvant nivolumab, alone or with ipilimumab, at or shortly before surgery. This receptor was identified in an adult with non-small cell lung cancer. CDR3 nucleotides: TGTGCCAGCAGTGAAGGGTGGAGCAATCAGCCCCAGCATTTT. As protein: CASSEGWSNQPQHF.